This note documents a single T cell receptor (beta chain) sequence. This record comes from a study of blood T cell repertoires in COVID-19. Study-wide background: T cells, B-cell-depleted T cells, or PBMCs provided the cDNA or gDNA that served as material.

This CDR3 spans 15 amino acids. Germline V CDR1 and CDR2: ENHRY, SYGVKD. V shed 6 bases, J shed 3 bases, and the junction held 11 bases outside the gene matches. In the authors' workflow: Reference gene primer amplification gave nucleated cell count estimates. Profiling relied on immunoSEQ multiplex PCR, and the TCRdb table lists in-frame clones only, not all of them. V, J and clone size derive from that table, while D and trimming were established from the DNA sequence. The data hold hundreds of thousands of clones, with around 88% observed a single time. The clonotype was recovered from a woman aged 50 to 60 with COVID-19, enrolled during active disease. Material for sequencing was peripheral blood. The chain joins TRBV10-3 to TRBJ2-7; 7 bases align to TRBD1. CDR3 in DNA: TGTGCCATCAGAGGGGGCCGGGACAGCGGCTACGAGCAGTACTTC. It specifies CAIRGGRDSGYEQYF.